This T cell receptor beta chain was found in a study of cytomegalovirus exposure and HLA in healthy donors. Findings and caveats of the study: CMV serostatus stood as the only immune exposure information on hand.

V gave up 4 bases and J gave up 0 bases, with 6 bases separating them. CDR1 WSHSY and CDR2 SAAADI come from the germline V gene. This CDR3 is 13 amino acids long. Researchers ran the PCR with 60 Vbeta and 13 Jbeta primers. Assay: immunoSEQ multiplex PCR; the TCRdb copy retains only in-frame clones and omits some. The table shows around 130,000 clones, with about three quarters occurring only once. For this clone: Its specificity is not known.

The sequencing input was PBMCs. The chain combines TRBV10-2 with TRBJ1-1, with D possibly TRBD1 on 5 matching bases. The receptor was isolated from a woman between 55 and 75 years old in good health and CMV-seropositive. The CDR3 nucleotides are TGCGCCAGCAGTGGACAGTTGAACACTGAAGCTTTCTTT. This gives the protein CASSGQLNTEAFF.